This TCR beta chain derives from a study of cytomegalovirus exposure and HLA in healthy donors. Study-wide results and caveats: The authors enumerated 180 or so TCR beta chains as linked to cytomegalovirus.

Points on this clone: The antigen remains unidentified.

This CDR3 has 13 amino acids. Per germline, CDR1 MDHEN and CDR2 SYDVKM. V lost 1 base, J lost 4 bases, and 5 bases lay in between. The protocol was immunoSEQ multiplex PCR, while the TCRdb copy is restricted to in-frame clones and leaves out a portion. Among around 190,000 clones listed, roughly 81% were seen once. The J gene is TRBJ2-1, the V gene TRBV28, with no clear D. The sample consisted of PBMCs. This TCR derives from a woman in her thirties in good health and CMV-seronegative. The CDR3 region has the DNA TGTGCCAGCAGTTTATCCGGTTACAATGAGCAGTTCTTC. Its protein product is CASSLSGYNEQFF.